Listed below are T cell receptor beta chains from one sample, sequenced in a study of identical twins. TCRdb ran MiXCR on the 5' RACE reads and lists one entry per CDR3 protein. This table has hundreds of thousands of distinct CDR3 sequences, under 9.5% appearing once. These data were likewise used in another study, on yellow fever vaccine responses in identical twins.

The sample was memory (CD45RO+) T cells sorted from blood. The receptors shown here come from a woman aged 18-29 years in good health. Both conserved end residues are part of each CDR3. D genes are given only for firm matches. Size values are once, few and many counts, or a class for expanded clones, and some rows have none.

d_call,j_call,clone_size,v_call,cdr3_nt,cdr3_aa
TRBD1,TRBJ1-1,many,TRBV5-1,TGCGCCAGCAGCTTGGGGGACAGTAGGGAGGCTGAAGCTTTCTTT,CASSLGDSREAEAFF
.,TRBJ2-5,.,TRBV12-3/TRBV12-4,TGTGCCAGCACCCTTGGGGGCTTTGGGGCCCAGTACTTC,CASTLGGFGAQYF
.,TRBJ2-2,many,TRBV20-1,TGCAGTGCTAGGTTCCAGGGGAACACCGGGGAGCTGTTTTTT,CSARFQGNTGELFF
.,TRBJ2-1,few,TRBV20-1,TGCAGTGCTAGATCTCGCACTGAACACTCCTACAATGAGCAGTTCTTC,CSARSRTEHSYNEQFF
.,TRBJ2-3,few,TRBV4-2,TGTGCCAGCAGCCAAGAAGTAAACAGTTATACGCAGTATTTT,CASSQEVNSYTQYF
.,TRBJ2-1,many,TRBV5-1,TGCGCCAGCAGCTTGGCAGTGTCAAATGAGCAGTTCTTC,CASSLAVSNEQFF
.,TRBJ2-7,many,TRBV25-1,TGTGCCAGCAGTGAGGGTTACGAGCAGTACTTC,CASSEGYEQYF
.,TRBJ2-2,.,TRBV4-2,TGTGCCAGCAGCCAAGAATTAGGAGGGAGCACCGGGGAGCTGTTTTTT,CASSQELGGSTGELFF
.,TRBJ2-5,.,TRBV20-1,TGCAGTGCTCTCGAGCCCCGGGATGTGACCCAGTACTTC,CSALEPRDVTQYF
.,TRBJ2-1,many,TRBV28,TGTGCCAGCAGTTTCCCCAGCGACTACAATGAGCAGTTCTTC,CASSFPSDYNEQFF
.,TRBJ1-1,.,TRBV21-1,TGTGCCACCCCTCTAGTCAATTCCGGGACACTGAACACTGAAGCTTTCTTT,CATPLVNSGTLNTEAFF
.,TRBJ1-5,few,TRBV7-3,TGTGCCAGCAGCTTTTCCAGCCCGTTCCGTAGCAATCAGCCCCAGCATTTT,CASSFSSPFRSNQPQHF
TRBD2,TRBJ2-4,many,TRBV7-9,TGTGCCAGCAGCGCCGGACTAGCGGGGGGGCGTAAAAACATTCAGTACTTC,CASSAGLAGGRKNIQYF
.,TRBJ1-6,few,TRBV28,TGTGCCAGCAGTTACGAGGGGAAAGGTGGTTCACCCCTCCACTTT,CASSYEGKGGSPLHF
TRBD1,TRBJ2-5,few,TRBV5-1,TGCGCCAGCAGCTTGGAGGGACAGGGTGCGGAGACCCAGTACTTC,CASSLEGQGAETQYF
TRBD2,TRBJ2-5,many,TRBV10-3,TGTGCCATCAGTGATACGGGGGGACCAGAGACCCAGTACTTC,CAISDTGGPETQYF
TRBD1,TRBJ1-2,many,TRBV6-6,TGTGCCAGCACCAGCGACAGGGCCTATGGCTACACCTTC,CASTSDRAYGYTF
.,TRBJ2-3,.,TRBV21-1,TGTGCCAGCAGCCCCCCGAAGACAGTCTCCACAGATACGCAGTATTTT,CASSPPKTVSTDTQYF
TRBD1,TRBJ2-7,many,TRBV9,TGTGCCAGCAGCCCCCCTCCGGGGACAGGAGCCTACGAGCAGTACTTC,CASSPPPGTGAYEQYF
TRBD2,TRBJ2-5,few,TRBV4-1,TGCGCCAGCAGCCAACCTAGCGGGAGAGGTGATGAGACCCAGTACTTC,CASSQPSGRGDETQYF
.,TRBJ2-7,few,TRBV20-1,TGCAGTGCGTGGGGGGCGTACGAGCAGTACTTC,CSAWGAYEQYF
.,TRBJ2-5,many,TRBV6-2/TRBV6-3,TGTGCCAGCACATCACAGCAGCGAGAGACCCAGTACTTC,CASTSQQRETQYF
TRBD2,TRBJ2-5,.,TRBV3-1,TGTGCCAGCAGCCAAATAGCGGGAGAGGGTTCGGAGAAGACCCAGTACTTC,CASSQIAGEGSEKTQYF